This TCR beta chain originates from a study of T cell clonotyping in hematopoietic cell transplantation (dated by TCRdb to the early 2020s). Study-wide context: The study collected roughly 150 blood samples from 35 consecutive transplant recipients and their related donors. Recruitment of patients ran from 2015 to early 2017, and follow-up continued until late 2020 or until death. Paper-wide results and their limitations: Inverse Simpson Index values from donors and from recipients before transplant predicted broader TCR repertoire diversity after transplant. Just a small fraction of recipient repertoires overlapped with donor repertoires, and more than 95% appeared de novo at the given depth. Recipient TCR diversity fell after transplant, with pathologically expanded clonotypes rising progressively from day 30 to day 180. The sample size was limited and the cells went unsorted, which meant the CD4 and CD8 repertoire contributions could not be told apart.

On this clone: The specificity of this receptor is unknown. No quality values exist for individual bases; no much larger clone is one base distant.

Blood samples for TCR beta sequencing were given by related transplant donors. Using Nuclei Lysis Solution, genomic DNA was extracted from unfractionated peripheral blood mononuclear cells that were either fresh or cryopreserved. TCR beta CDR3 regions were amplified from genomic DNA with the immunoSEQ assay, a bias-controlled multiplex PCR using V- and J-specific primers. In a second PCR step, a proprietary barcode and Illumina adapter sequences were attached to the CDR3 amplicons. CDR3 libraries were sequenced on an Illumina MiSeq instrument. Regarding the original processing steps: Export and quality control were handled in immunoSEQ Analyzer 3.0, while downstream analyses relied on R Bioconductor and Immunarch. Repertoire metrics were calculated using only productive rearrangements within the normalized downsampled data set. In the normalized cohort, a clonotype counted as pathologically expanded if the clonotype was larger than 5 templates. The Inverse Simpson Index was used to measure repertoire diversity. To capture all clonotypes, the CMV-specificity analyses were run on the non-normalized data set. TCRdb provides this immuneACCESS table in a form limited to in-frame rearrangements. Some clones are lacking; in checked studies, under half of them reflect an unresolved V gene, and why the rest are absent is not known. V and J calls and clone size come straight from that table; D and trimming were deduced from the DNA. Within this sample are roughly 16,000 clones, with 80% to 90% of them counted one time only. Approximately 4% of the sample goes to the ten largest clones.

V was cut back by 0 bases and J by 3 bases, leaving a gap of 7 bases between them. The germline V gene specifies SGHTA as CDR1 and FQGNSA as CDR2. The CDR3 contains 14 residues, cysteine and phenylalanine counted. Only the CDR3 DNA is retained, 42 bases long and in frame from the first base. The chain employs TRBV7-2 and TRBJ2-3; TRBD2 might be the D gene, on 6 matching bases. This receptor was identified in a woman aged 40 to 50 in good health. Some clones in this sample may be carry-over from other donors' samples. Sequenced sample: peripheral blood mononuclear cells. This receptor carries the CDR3 CASSLAGLTDTQYF. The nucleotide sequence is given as TGTGCCAGCAGCTTAGCGGGACTTACAGATACGCAGTATTTT.